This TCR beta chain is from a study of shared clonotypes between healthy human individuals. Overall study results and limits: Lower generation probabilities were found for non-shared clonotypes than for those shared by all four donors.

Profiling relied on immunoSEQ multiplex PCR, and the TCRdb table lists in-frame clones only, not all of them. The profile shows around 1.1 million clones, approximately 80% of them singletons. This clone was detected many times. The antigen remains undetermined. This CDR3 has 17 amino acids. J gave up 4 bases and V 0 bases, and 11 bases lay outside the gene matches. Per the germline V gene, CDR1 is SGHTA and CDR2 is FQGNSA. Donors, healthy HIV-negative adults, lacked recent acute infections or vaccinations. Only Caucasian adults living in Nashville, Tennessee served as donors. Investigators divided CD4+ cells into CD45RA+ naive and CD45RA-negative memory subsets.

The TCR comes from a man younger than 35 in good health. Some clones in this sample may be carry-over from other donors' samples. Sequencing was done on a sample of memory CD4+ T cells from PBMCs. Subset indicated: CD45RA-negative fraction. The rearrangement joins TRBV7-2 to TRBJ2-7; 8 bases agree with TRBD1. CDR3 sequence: CASSLAQGAGAEYEQYF. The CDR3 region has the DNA TGTGCCAGCAGCTTAGCGCAGGGGGCAGGGGCGGAGTACGAGCAGTACTTC.